This TCR beta chain was captured by sequencing in a study of blood T cell repertoires in COVID-19. About the study: Both acute and convalescent COVID-19 samples were obtained from the United States, Italy and Spain. Nucleic acid was either cDNA or gDNA, and it came from T cells, B-cell-depleted T cells, or PBMCs.

Germline-derived CDR1 and CDR2 are SGHNT and YYREEE (reference sequence). This CDR3 is 15 amino acids long. After removal of 4 bases from V and 5 bases from J, the junction contained 11 bases not matched to a gene. Seattle's cohort entered during active infection and was followed longitudinally. The table came from immunoSEQ multiplex PCR; TCRdb's copy has only in-frame clones and leaves some out. In the table there are about 250,000 clones, about 91% of which are singletons. The receptor was derived from a woman aged 25 to 39 with COVID-19, enrolled during active disease. This rearrangement joins TRBV5-4 to TRBJ1-2; 7 bases are a match to TRBD1. The sequencing sample was made of peripheral blood. The CDR3 sequence is CASSIAKGAFYGYTF. CDR3 bases: TGTGCCAGCAGCATAGCAAAGGGGGCTTTTTATGGCTACACCTTC.